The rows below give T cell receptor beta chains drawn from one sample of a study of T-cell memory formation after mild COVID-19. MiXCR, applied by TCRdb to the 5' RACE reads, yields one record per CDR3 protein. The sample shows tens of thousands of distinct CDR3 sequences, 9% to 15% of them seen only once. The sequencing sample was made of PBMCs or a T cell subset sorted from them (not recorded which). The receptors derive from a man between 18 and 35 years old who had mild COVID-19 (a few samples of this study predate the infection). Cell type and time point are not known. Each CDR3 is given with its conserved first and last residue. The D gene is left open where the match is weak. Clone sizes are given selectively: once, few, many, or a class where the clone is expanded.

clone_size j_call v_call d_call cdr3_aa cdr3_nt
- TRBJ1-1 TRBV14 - CASSRFTYTEAFF TGTGCCAGCAGCCGGTTCACATACACTGAAGCTTTCTTT
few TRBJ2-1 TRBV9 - CASSVSLSHSKVNEQFF TGTGCCAGCAGCGTGTCCCTGAGTCACTCGAAAGTCAATGAGCAGTTCTTC
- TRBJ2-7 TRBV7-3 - CASSAGSEQYF TGTGCCAGCAGCGCAGGGTCCGAGCAGTACTTC
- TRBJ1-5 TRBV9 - CASSVGSGVGQPQHF TGTGCCAGCAGCGTAGGGTCCGGGGTCGGGCAGCCCCAGCATTTT
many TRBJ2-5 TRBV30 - CAWRGAAEETQYF TGTGCCTGGAGAGGCGCAGCTGAAGAGACCCAGTACTTC
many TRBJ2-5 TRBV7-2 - CASSERRGGQYF TGTGCCAGCAGCGAAAGGCGGGGTGGCCAGTACTTC
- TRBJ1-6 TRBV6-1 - CASSEASKSVGHSPLHF TGTGCCAGCAGTGAAGCGTCTAAATCCGTAGGACATTCACCCCTCCACTTT
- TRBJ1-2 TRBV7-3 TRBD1 CASSETGVDYGYTF TGTGCCAGCAGCGAAACAGGGGTGGACTATGGCTACACCTTC
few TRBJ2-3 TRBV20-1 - CSASKDDGTDTQYF TGCAGTGCTAGTAAGGATGATGGGACAGATACGCAGTATTTT
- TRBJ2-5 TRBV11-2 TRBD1 CASSLDRQGGETQYF TGTGCCAGCAGCTTAGATCGTCAAGGGGGCGAGACCCAGTACTTC
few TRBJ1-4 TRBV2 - CASRFGGYGEKLFF TGTGCCAGCAGGTTTGGGGGATACGGTGAAAAACTGTTTTTT
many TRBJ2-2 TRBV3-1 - CASSQGGNTGELFF TGTGCCAGCAGCCAGGGAGGAAACACCGGGGAGCTGTTTTTT
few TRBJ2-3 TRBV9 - CASSVSGSGTDTQYF TGTGCCAGCAGCGTAAGTGGGTCGGGCACAGATACGCAGTATTTT
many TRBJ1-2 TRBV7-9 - CASSARLGLGYTF TGTGCCAGCAGCGCCCGGTTGGGGCTAGGCTACACCTTC
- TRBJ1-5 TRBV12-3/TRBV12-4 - CASSLRINQPQHF TGTGCCAGCAGTTTGCGGATCAATCAGCCCCAGCATTTT
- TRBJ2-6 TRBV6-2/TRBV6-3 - CASSYFSGKVAGANVLTF TGTGCCAGCAGTTACTTTTCAGGGAAAGTTGCTGGGGCCAACGTCCTGACTTTC
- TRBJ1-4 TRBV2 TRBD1 CASSAEGTGSEKLFF TGTGCCAGCAGTGCTGAGGGGACAGGGAGTGAAAAACTGTTTTTT
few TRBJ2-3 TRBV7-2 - CASSPQRLATDTQYF TGTGCCAGCAGCCCACAGAGGCTAGCAACAGATACGCAGTATTTT
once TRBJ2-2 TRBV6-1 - CASSEVPNTGELFF TGTGCCAGCAGTGAGGTTCCGAACACCGGGGAGCTGTTTTTT
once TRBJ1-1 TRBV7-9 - CASSWGWGMNTEAFF TGTGCCAGCAGCTGGGGTTGGGGCATGAACACTGAAGCTTTCTTT
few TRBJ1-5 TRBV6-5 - CASRNSNNQPQHF TGTGCCAGCAGAAACAGCAACAATCAGCCCCAGCATTTT
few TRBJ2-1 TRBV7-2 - CASSPRTGGEQFF TGTGCCAGCAGCCCCCGCACGGGGGGCGAGCAGTTCTTC
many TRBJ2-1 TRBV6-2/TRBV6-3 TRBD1 CASSYDPWDQGANEQFF TGTGCCAGCAGTTACGACCCCTGGGACCAGGGGGCCAATGAGCAGTTCTTC
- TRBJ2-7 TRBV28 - CASTTSRVNSYEQYF TGTGCCAGCACCACCTCGAGGGTCAACTCCTACGAGCAGTACTTC
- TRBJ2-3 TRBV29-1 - CSVARGSGDTQYF TGCAGCGTTGCAAGAGGGAGTGGAGATACGCAGTATTTT
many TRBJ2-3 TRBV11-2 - CASSFTGADTQYF TGTGCCAGCAGCTTCACGGGGGCAGATACGCAGTATTTT
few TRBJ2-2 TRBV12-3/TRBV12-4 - CASTQKGYNTGELFF TGTGCCAGCACCCAAAAGGGATATAACACCGGGGAGCTGTTTTTT
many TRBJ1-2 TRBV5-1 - CASSLAQVGPNYGYTF TGCGCCAGCAGCTTGGCCCAGGTAGGGCCCAACTATGGCTACACCTTC
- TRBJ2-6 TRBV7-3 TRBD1 CASSSGGPGANVLTF TGTGCCAGCAGCTCAGGGGGCCCCGGGGCCAACGTCCTGACTTTC
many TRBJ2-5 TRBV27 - CASRGLLETQYF TGTGCCAGCAGGGGCCTCTTGGAGACCCAGTACTTC
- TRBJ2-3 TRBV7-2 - CASSLERTSDTQYF TGTGCCAGCAGCTTAGAACGCACCTCAGATACGCAGTATTTT
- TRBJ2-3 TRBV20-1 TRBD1 CSAAGTGRGDTQYF TGCAGTGCGGCCGGGACAGGGAGAGGGGATACGCAGTATTTT
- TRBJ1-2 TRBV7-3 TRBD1 CASSPGQGIYTF TGTGCCAGCAGCCCCGGACAGGGAATCTACACCTTC
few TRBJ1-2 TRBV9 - CASSVGYGYTF TGTGCCAGCAGCGTTGGCTATGGCTACACCTTC
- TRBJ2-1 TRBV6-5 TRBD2 CASSYGLAGGTGQFF TGTGCCAGCAGTTACGGACTAGCGGGGGGGACCGGGCAGTTCTTC
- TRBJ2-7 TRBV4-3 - CASAGRQGEGYEQYF TGCGCCAGCGCTGGACGGCAGGGTGAGGGATACGAGCAGTACTTC
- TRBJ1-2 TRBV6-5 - CASSPSSRGYGYTF TGTGCCAGCAGTCCCTCCTCCAGGGGCTATGGCTACACCTTC
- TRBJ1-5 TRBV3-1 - CASSQTEGGNQPQHF TGTGCCAGCAGCCAGACGGAGGGGGGCAATCAGCCCCAGCATTTT
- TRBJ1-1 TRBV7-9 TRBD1 CASSLVGGGPGNTEAFF TGTGCCAGCAGCTTAGTAGGAGGGGGCCCAGGGAACACTGAAGCTTTCTTT
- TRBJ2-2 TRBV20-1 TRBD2 CSAKKRVAGLAGGPGNTGELFF TGCAGTGCTAAGAAGAGGGTTGCAGGACTAGCGGGGGGGCCTGGAAACACCGGGGAGCTGTTTTTT
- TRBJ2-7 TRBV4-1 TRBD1 CASSPRAGTDYEQYF TGCGCCAGCAGCCCTCGGGCAGGGACAGACTACGAGCAGTACTTC
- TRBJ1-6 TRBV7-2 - CASSFVRDSPLHF TGTGCCAGCAGCTTTGTTCGGGATTCACCCCTCCACTTT
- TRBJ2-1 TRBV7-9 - CASSRHRLGNEQFF TGTGCCAGCAGCCGACATCGGTTGGGCAATGAGCAGTTCTTC
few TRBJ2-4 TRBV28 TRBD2 CASSPRGEGKNIQYF TGTGCCAGCAGTCCCCGCGGGGAGGGCAAAAACATTCAGTACTTC
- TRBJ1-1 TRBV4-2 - CASSKQPQGNTEAFF TGTGCCAGCAGCAAGCAACCGCAGGGGAACACTGAAGCTTTCTTT
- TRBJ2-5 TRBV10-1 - CASSTGQNQETQYF TGCGCCAGCAGTACGGGTCAAAACCAAGAGACCCAGTACTTC
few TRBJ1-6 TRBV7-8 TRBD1 CASSLAGGTANSPLHF TGTGCCAGCAGCTTAGCGGGAGGGACAGCTAATTCACCCCTCCACTTT
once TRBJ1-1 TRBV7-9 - CASSLDPNTEAFF TGTGCCAGCAGCTTAGACCCGAACACTGAAGCTTTCTTT
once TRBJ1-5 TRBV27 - CASSTRDNQPQHF TGTGCCAGCTCGACACGGGATAATCAGCCCCAGCATTTT
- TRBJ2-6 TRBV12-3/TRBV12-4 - CASRRVSGANVLTF TGTGCCAGTAGACGGGTCTCTGGGGCCAACGTCCTGACTTTC
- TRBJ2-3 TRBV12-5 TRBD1 CASGLGQGTDTQYF TGTGCTAGTGGTTTGGGACAGGGGACAGATACGCAGTATTTT
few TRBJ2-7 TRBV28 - CASSLSQGSYEQYF TGTGCCAGCAGTTTATCGCAGGGGTCCTACGAGCAGTACTTC
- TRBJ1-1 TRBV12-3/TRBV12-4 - CASSFAGSAEAFF TGTGCCAGCAGTTTTGCCGGCAGCGCTGAAGCTTTCTTT